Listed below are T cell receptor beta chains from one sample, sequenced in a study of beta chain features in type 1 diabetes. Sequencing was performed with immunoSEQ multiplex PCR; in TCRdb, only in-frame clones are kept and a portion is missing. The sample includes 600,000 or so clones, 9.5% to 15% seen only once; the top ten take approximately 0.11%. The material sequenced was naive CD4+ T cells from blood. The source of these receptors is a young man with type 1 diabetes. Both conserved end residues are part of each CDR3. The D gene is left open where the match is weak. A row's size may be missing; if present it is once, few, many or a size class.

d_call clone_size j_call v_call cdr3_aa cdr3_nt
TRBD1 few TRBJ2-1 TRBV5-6 CASSLVDRGNEQFF TGTGCCAGCAGCTTGGTGGACAGGGGGAATGAGCAGTTCTTC
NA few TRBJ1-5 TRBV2 CASRLGQPQHF TGTGCCAGCAGGTTGGGTCAGCCCCAGCATTTT
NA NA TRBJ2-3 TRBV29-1 CSVREGHSTWTDTQYF TGCAGCGTTAGGGAGGGACATTCCACTTGGACAGATACGCAGTATTTT
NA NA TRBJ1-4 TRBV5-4 CASSFGPGEKLFF TGTGCCAGCAGCTTTGGACCGGGCGAAAAACTGTTTTTT
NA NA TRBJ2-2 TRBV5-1 CASSLDADTGELFF TGCGCCAGCAGCTTGGACGCGGACACCGGGGAGCTGTTTTTT
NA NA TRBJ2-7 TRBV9 CARDEQYF TGTGCCAGGGACGAGCAGTACTTC
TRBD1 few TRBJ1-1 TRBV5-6 CASKGQKNTEAFF TGTGCCAGCAAGGGACAGAAGAACACTGAAGCTTTCTTT
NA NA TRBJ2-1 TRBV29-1 CSVYGSSSYNEQFF TGCAGCGTCTATGGAAGCAGCTCCTACAATGAGCAGTTCTTC
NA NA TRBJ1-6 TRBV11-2 CASSSPGNSPLHF TGTGCCAGCAGCTCCCCGGGTAATTCACCCCTCCACTTT
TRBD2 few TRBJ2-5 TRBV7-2 CASSSGLARGETQYF TGTGCCAGCAGCTCTGGACTAGCGCGTGGGGAGACCCAGTACTTC
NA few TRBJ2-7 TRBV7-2 CASSRRERSAYEQYF TGTGCCAGCAGCCGACGGGAGAGGAGCGCCTACGAGCAGTACTTC
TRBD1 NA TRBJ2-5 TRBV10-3 CATLDGTAQETQYF TGTGCCACCTTAGATGGGACAGCTCAAGAGACCCAGTACTTC
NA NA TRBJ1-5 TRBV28 CASSFFSLRLNQPQHF TGTGCCAGCAGTTTTTTCTCCCTCAGACTTAATCAGCCCCAGCATTTT
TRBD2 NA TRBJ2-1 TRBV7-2 CASSLGTSGSYNEQFF TGTGCCAGCAGCTTAGGAACTAGCGGTTCCTACAATGAGCAGTTCTTC
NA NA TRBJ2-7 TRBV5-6 CASSWRLDSSYEQYF TGTGCCAGCAGCTGGAGATTGGACAGCTCCTACGAGCAGTACTTC
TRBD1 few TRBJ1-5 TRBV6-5 CASSSRSGGWDQPQHF TGTGCCAGCAGTTCCAGATCAGGGGGCTGGGATCAGCCCCAGCATTTT
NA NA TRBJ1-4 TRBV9 CASSVTGSPEKLFF TGTGCCAGCAGCGTCACGGGGTCCCCTGAAAAACTGTTTTTT
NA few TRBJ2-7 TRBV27 CASSSPRAGAYEQYF TGTGCCAGCAGCTCCCCTCGGGCAGGGGCCTACGAGCAGTACTTC
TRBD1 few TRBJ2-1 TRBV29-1 CSVGTGGRSEQFF TGCAGCGTTGGGACAGGGGGCAGGAGTGAGCAGTTCTTC
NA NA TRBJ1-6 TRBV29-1 CSVRVGGESLHF TGCAGCGTAAGAGTGGGGGGAGAGTCCCTCCACTTT
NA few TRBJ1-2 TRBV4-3 CASSQDQGIGYTF TGCGCCAGCAGCCAAGATCAAGGGATTGGCTACACCTTC
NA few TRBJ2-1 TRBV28 CASSFGRDNNEQFF TGTGCCAGCAGTTTCGGGCGGGACAACAATGAGCAGTTCTTC
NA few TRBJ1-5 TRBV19 CASRAGRGHQPQHF TGTGCCAGTAGAGCCGGACGGGGTCATCAGCCCCAGCATTTT
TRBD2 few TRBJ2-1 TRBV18 CASSPRGSRTSGGHNEQFF TGTGCCAGCTCACCAAGGGGCTCCAGGACTAGCGGGGGCCACAATGAGCAGTTCTTC
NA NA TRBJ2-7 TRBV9 CASSVQAEGEQYF TGTGCCAGCAGCGTGCAGGCCGAGGGGGAGCAGTACTTC
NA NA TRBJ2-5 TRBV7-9 CASSLVNGAQETQYF TGTGCCAGCAGCTTAGTGAATGGGGCCCAAGAGACCCAGTACTTC
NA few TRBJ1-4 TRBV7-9 CASRRGGDNEKLFF TGTGCCAGCAGGCGGGGCGGGGATAATGAAAAACTGTTTTTT
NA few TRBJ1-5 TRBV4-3 CASSQDGGWNQPQHF TGCGCCAGCAGCCAAGATGGGGGGTGGAATCAGCCCCAGCATTTT
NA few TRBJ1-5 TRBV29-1 CSVPGGSNQPQHF TGCAGCGTGCCTGGGGGGAGCAATCAGCCCCAGCATTTT
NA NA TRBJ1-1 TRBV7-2 CASSLDGVNTEAFF TGTGCCAGCAGCTTAGACGGGGTGAACACTGAAGCTTTCTTT
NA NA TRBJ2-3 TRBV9 CASSVGGASPVTQYF TGTGCCAGCAGCGTGGGGGGGGCCTCCCCGGTAACGCAGTATTTT
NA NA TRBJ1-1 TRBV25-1 CASSEREGSEAFF TGTGCCAGCAGTGAGAGGGAAGGGTCTGAAGCTTTCTTT
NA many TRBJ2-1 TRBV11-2 CASSLDVVTEQFF TGTGCCAGCAGCTTAGATGTGGTAACTGAGCAGTTCTTC
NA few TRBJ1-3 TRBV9 CASSPMTSYAGNTIYF TGTGCCAGCAGCCCTATGACCTCATACGCTGGAAACACCATATATTTT
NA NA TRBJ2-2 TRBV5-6 CASSLGGGIPSGELFF TGTGCCAGCAGCTTAGGTGGCGGGATCCCCTCCGGGGAGCTGTTTTTT
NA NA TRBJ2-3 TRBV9 CASSVGTDTQYF TGTGCCAGCAGCGTAGGTACAGATACGCAGTATTTT
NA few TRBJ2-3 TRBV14 CASKSSGDGDTQYF TGTGCCAGCAAATCGTCGGGAGACGGAGATACGCAGTATTTT
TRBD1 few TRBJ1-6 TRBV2 CASRETGESPLHF TGTGCCAGCAGGGAGACAGGGGAATCACCCCTCCACTTT
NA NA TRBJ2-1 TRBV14 CASSPGGGSYNEQFF TGTGCCAGCAGCCCCGGAGGGGGCTCCTACAATGAGCAGTTCTTC
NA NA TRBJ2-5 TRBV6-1 CASGVWGQETQYF TGTGCCAGTGGGGTTTGGGGCCAAGAGACCCAGTACTTC
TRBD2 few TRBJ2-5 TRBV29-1 CSSAGTTSQETQYF TGCAGCTCGGCCGGGACTACATCCCAAGAGACCCAGTACTTC
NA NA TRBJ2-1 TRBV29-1 CSVEDPLAEIPYNEQFF TGCAGCGTTGAAGACCCTTTAGCGGAGATACCCTACAATGAGCAGTTCTTC
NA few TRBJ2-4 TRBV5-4 CASSSGENIQYF TGTGCCAGCAGTTCCGGGGAAAACATTCAGTACTTC
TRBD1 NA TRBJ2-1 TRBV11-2 CASSPGTGVNEQFF TGTGCCAGCAGCCCGGGGACAGGGGTCAATGAGCAGTTCTTC
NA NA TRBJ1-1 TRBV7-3 CASSREMNTEAFF TGTGCCAGCAGCCGGGAAATGAACACTGAAGCTTTCTTT
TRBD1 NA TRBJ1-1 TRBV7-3 CASSASGTAAFF TGTGCCAGCAGCGCCTCCGGGACAGCTGCTTTCTTT
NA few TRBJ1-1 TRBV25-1 CASRDPYTEAFF TGTGCCAGCAGGGACCCTTACACTGAAGCTTTCTTT
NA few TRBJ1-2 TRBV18 CASSPGREGGYTF TGTGCCAGCTCACCAGGCAGGGAGGGTGGCTACACCTTC
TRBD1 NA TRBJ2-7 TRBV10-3 CAISTGTDPYEQYF TGTGCCATCAGCACCGGGACAGATCCCTACGAGCAGTACTTC
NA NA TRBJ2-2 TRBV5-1 CASSFAEYSSGGELFF TGCGCCAGCAGCTTTGCGGAGTATTCCTCAGGCGGGGAGCTGTTTTTT
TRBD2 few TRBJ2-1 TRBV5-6 CASSLELAGVDSYNEQFF TGTGCCAGCAGCTTGGAACTAGCGGGGGTTGACTCCTACAATGAGCAGTTCTTC
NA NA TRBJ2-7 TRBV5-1 CASSLEDRGYEQYF TGCGCCAGCAGCTTGGAGGATAGGGGCTACGAGCAGTACTTC